This T cell receptor beta chain was identified in a study of blood T cell repertoires in COVID-19. Study-level background: Sites across the United States, Italy and Spain contributed samples from acute and convalescent COVID-19.

Per the authors' pipeline: Nucleated cell counts were estimated from reference gene primer amplification. Clones were sequenced by immunoSEQ multiplex PCR, and TCRdb holds only the in-frame ones, with some missing. V, J and clone size are taken as reported in that table, and D and trimming were inferred from the DNA itself. The sample has roughly 56,000 clones, 85% seen once; the top ten hold 5% to 6%. After removal of 5 bases from V and 3 bases from J, the junction contained 2 bases not matched to a gene. This CDR3 contains 13 residues. Germline-derived CDR1 and CDR2 are LGHDT and YNNKEL (reference sequence).

Sequencing was done on a sample of peripheral blood. This sequence joins TRBV3-1 (or the pseudogene TRBV3-2) and TRBJ2-5, with TRBD1 matching over 8 bases. The origin of this receptor is a man in his 70s with acute or convalescent COVID-19. The CDR3 is CASSSDREETQYF. CDR3 in DNA: TGTGCCAGCAGCTCGGACAGGGAAGAGACCCAGTACTTC.